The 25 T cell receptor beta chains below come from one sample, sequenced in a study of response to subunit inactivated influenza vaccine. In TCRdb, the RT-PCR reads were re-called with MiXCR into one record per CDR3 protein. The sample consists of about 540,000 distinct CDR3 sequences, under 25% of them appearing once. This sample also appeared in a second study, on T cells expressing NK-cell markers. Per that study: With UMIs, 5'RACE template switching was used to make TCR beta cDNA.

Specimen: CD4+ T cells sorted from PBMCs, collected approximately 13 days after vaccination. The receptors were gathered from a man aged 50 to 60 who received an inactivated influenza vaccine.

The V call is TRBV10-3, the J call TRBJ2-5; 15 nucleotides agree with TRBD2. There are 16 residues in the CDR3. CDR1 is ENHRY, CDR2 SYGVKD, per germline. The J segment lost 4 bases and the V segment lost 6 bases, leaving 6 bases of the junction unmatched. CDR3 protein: CAISGLAGGIRETQYF. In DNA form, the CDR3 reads TGTGCCATCAGCGGACTAGCGGGAGGGATAAGAGAGACCCAGTACTTC.

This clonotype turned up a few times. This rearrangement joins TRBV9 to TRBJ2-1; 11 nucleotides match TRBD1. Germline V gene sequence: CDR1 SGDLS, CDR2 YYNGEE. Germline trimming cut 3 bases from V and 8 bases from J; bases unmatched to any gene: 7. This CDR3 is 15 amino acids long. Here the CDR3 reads CASSGTGGSVDEQFF. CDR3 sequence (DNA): TGTGCCAGCAGCGGGACAGGGGGCAGCGTGGATGAGCAGTTCTTC.

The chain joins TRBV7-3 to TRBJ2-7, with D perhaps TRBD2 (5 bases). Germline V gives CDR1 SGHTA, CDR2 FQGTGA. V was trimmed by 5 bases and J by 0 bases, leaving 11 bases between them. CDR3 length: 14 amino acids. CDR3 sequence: CASSKTRDSYEQYF. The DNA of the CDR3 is TGTGCCAGCAGCAAGACCCGGGACTCCTACGAGCAGTACTTC.

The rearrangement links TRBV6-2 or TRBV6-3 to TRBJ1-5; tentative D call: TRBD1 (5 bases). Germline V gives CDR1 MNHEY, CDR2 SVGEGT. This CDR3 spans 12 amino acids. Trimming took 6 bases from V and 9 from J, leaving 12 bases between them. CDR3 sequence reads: CASSHSQGPQHF. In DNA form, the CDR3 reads TGTGCCAGCAGCCACAGCCAGGGGCCCCAGCATTTT.

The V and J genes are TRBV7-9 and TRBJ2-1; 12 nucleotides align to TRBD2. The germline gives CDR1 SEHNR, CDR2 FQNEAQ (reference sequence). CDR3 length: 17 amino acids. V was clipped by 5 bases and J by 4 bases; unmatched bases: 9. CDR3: CASSKAGTSGLYNEQFF. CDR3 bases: TGTGCCAGCAGCAAAGCCGGGACTAGCGGGCTATACAATGAGCAGTTCTTC.

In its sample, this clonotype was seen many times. This CDR3 is CASDRDRGSEQYF. In nucleotides, the CDR3 is TGTGCCAGCGACCGGGACAGGGGGAGCGAGCAGTACTTC. The V gene is TRBV28, the J gene TRBJ2-7, with 11 bases matching TRBD1. V dropped 8 bases and J dropped 6; count of bases not matched to a gene: 6. Germline CDR1 and CDR2: MDHEN and SYDVKM. The CDR3 is 13 residues long.

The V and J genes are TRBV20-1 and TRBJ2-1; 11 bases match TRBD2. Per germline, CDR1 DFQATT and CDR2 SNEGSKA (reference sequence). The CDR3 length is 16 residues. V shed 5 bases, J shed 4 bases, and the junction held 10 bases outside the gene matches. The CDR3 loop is CSAEPGLADLYNEQFF. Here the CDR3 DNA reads TGCAGTGCTGAGCCGGGACTAGCGGACCTTTACAATGAGCAGTTCTTC.

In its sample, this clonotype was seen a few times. The CDR3 loop is CASKVAGGSTDTQYF. CDR3 nucleotide sequence: TGTGCCAGCAAGGTAGCGGGAGGGAGCACAGATACGCAGTATTTT. The chain combines TRBV12-3 or TRBV12-4 with TRBJ2-3; 11 nucleotides line up with TRBD2. V was pared by 7 bases and J by 0 bases, with 3 bases of the junction left unmatched. The CDR3 extends over 15 amino acids.

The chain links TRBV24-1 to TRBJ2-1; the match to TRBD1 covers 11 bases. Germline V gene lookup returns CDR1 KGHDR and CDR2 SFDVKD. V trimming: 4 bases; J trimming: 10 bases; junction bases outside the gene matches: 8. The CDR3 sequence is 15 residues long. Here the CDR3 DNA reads TGTGCCACCAGTGACTGGGGACAGGGGGTAAGGGAGCAGTTCTTC. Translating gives CATSDWGQGVREQFF.

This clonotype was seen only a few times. The CDR3, as DNA: TGTGCCAGCAGTGAACCCGGCCAAGAGACCCAGTACTTC. Protein sequence: CASSEPGQETQYF. V gene TRBV2 combines with J gene TRBJ2-5; D is unclear. Germline CDR1 SNHLY, CDR2 FYNNEI. V was trimmed by 2 bases and J by 1 base, leaving 5 bases between them. The CDR3 loop spans 13 amino acids.

The CDR3 DNA reads as TGTGCCAGCAGCTTGCAGGGATTAACCTACGAGCAGTACTTC. This codes for CASSLQGLTYEQYF. The chain has TRBV5-5 and TRBJ2-7; possible D gene TRBD1, 5 bases. The CDR3 runs 14 residues. V gave up 1 base and J gave up 2 bases, with 10 bases separating them. The germline V gene has CDR1 SGHKS and CDR2 YYEKEE (reference sequence).

The CDR3 DNA reads as TGTGCCATCAGACCGGGACTAGCGGGAGTGTTTAACACCGGGGAGCTGTTTTTT. Translation gives CAIRPGLAGVFNTGELFF. The chain carries TRBV10-3 and TRBJ2-2, with 14 bases lining up with TRBD2. V was clipped by 6 bases and J by 2 bases; unmatched bases: 8. The CDR3 is 18 residues long. Looked up from germline, CDR1 is ENHRY and CDR2 is SYGVKD.

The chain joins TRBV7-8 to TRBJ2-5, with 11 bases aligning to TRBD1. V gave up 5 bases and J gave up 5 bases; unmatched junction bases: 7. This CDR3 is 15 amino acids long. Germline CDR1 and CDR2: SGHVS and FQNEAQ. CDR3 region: CASSQRTGGGETQYF. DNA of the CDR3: TGTGCCAGCAGCCAAAGGACAGGGGGCGGTGAGACCCAGTACTTC.

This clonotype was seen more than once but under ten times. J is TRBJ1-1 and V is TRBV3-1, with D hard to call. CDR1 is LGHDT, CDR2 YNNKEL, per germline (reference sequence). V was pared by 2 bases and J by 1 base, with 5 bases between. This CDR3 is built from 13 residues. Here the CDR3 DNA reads TGTGCCAGCAGCCAATGGGCGAACACTGAAGCTTTCTTT. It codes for CASSQWANTEAFF.

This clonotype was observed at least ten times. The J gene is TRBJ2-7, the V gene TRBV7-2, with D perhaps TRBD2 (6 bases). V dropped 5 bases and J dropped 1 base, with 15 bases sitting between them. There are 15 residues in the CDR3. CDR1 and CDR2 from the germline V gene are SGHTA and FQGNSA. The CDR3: CASSPGLSLSYEQYF. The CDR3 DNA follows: TGTGCCAGCAGCCCCGGACTAAGCTTGTCCTACGAGCAGTACTTC.

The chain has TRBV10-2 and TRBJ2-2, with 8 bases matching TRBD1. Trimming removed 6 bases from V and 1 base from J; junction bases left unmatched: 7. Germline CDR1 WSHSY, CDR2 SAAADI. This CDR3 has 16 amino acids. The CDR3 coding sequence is TGCGCCAGCAGCCCGAAAGGACAGGGGAACACCGGGGAGCTGTTTTTT. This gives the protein CASSPKGQGNTGELFF.

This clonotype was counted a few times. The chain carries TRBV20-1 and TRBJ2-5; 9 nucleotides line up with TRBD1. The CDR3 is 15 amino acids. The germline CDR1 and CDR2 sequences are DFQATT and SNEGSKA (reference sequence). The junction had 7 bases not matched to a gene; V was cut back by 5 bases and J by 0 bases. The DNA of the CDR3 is TGCAGTGCTTCCGGGACAGGGCATCACCAAGAGACCCAGTACTTC. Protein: CSASGTGHHQETQYF.

The CDR3 sequence: CASSWDRPTYEQYF. CDR3 bases: TGCGCCAGCAGCTGGGACAGACCAACCTACGAGCAGTACTTC. V and J are TRBV5-1 and TRBJ2-7; 7 bases are shared with TRBD1. V lost 3 bases and J lost 2; bases outside the gene matches: 5. Germline CDR1 and CDR2: SGHRS and YFSETQ. The CDR3 runs 14 residues.

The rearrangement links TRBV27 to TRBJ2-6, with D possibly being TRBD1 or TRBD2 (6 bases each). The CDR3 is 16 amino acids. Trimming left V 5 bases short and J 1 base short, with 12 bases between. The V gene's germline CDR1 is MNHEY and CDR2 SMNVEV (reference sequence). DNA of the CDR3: TGTGCCAGCAGTGGGGGGCACGGTTCTGGGGCCAACGTCCTGACTTTC. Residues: CASSGGHGSGANVLTF.

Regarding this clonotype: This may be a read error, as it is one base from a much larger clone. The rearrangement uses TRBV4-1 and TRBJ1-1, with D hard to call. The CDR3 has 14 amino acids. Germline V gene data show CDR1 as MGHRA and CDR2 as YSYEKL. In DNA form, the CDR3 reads TGCGCCAGCAGACAAGACACCAGGCCTTATGAAGCTTTCTTT. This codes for CASRQDTRPYEAFF.

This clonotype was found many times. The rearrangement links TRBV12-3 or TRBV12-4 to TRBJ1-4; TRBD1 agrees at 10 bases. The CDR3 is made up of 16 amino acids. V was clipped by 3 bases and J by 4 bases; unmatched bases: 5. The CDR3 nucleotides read TGTGCCAGCAGTTTGGACAGGGGGAGCTTTAATGAAAAACTGTTTTTT. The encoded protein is CASSLDRGSFNEKLFF.

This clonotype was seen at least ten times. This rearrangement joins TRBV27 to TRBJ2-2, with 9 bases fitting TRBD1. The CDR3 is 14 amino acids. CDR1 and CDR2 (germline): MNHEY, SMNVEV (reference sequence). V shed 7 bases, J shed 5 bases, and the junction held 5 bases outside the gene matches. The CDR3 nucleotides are TGTGCCAGCAAACCGGGACAGGGAACCGGGGAGCTGTTTTTT. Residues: CASKPGQGTGELFF.

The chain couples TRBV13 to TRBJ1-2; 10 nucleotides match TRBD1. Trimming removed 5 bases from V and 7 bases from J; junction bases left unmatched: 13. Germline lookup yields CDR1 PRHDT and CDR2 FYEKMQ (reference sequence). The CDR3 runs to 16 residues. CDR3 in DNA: TGTGCCAGCAGCCCACGACAGGGGGCGAAGTTGGCTGGCTACACCTTC. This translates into CASSPRQGAKLAGYTF.

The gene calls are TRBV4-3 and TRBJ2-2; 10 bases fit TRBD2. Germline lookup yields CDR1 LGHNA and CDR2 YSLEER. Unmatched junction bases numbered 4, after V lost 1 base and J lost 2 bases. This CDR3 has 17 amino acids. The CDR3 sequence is CASSQGELAGNTGELFF. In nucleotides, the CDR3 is TGCGCCAGCAGCCAAGGCGAACTAGCGGGAAACACCGGGGAGCTGTTTTTT.

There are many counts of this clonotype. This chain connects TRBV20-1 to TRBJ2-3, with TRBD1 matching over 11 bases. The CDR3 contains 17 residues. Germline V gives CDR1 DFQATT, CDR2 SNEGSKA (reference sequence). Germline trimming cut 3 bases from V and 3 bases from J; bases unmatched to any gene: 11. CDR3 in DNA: TGCAGTGCTAGTTATTTAGGACAGGGGGCTTTTACAGATACGCAGTATTTT. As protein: CSASYLGQGAFTDTQYF.